These 9 T cell receptor beta chains were all obtained from the same sample, sequenced in a study of CXCR3-negative and CXCR3-positive naive CD8 T cells. Study-level results: CXCR3-positive naive cells had TRB CDR3s that were more hydrophobic than CXCR3-negative naive cells had.

These receptors have no identified antigens. UMI-tagged TRB cDNA libraries were built via 5' RACE. TCRdb re-called the 5' RACE reads, yielding one record per CDR3 amino acid sequence without DNA. The table lists roughly 110,000 distinct CDR3 sequences. Sequenced sample: naive CXCR3+ CD8+ T cells from blood. Subset reported: CD45RO-CCR7+CD27+CD95- naive CD8+ T cells expressing CXCR3 (TNR3+). The receptors were sampled from a human donor in good health. Some clones in this sample may be carry-over from other donors' samples.

The V call is TRBV6-2 or TRBV6-3, the J call TRBJ1-5; checking the TCRdb D call of TRBD1 is not possible without DNA. Looked up from germline, CDR1 is MNHEY and CDR2 is SVGEGT. The length of the CDR3 is 14 residues. The chain's CDR3 is CASSFWDNNQPQHF.

The V gene is TRBV12-3 or TRBV12-4, the J gene TRBJ1-1. The CDR3 totals 14 residues. The CDR3 reads CASSLWPRGTEAFF.

The rearrangement uses TRBV12-3 or TRBV12-4 and TRBJ1-4; no DNA is available, so the TRBD1 call from TCRdb remains unchecked. The CDR3 contains 15 residues. CDR3 amino acids: CASSVGQGTNEKLFF.

This rearrangement joins TRBV29-1 to TRBJ2-5; TCRdb gives TRBD2 as the D gene, but with no DNA this cannot be confirmed. Germline assignment: CDR1 SQVTM and CDR2 ANQGSEA. The CDR3 covers 16 residues. CDR3 sequence: CSAAGTGLAGVETQYF.

The chain is built from TRBV6-5 and TRBJ2-2; TCRdb's D gene call, TRBD2, goes unchecked for lack of DNA. Germline loops: CDR1 MNHEY, CDR2 SVGAGI. This CDR3 contains 14 residues. CDR3 region: CASSYWDGGGELFF.

V usage is TRBV29-1 and J usage is TRBJ1-4; no DNA is available, so the TRBD1 call from TCRdb remains unchecked. The CDR3 has 13 residues. Per germline, CDR1 SQVTM and CDR2 ANQGSEA. The CDR3 reads CSVGQGALEKLFF.

The chain is built from TRBV3-1 and TRBJ2-5; TCRdb's D call of TRBD1 is untestable without DNA. The germline V gene has CDR1 LGHDT and CDR2 YNNKEL (reference sequence). This CDR3 has 16 residues. CDR3 amino acids: CASSQARPGIQETQYF.

The chain employs TRBV5-4 and TRBJ2-1. Germline-derived CDR1 and CDR2 are SGHNT and YYREEE (reference sequence). The CDR3 contains 14 residues. CDR3 protein: CASSSVLSGHEQFF.

The chain couples TRBV29-1 to TRBJ1-6; lacking DNA, the TRBD1 call made by TCRdb goes unchecked. Germline loops: CDR1 SQVTM, CDR2 ANQGSEA. This CDR3 is built from 16 residues. The CDR3 protein is CSVQSGTGKYNSPLHF.